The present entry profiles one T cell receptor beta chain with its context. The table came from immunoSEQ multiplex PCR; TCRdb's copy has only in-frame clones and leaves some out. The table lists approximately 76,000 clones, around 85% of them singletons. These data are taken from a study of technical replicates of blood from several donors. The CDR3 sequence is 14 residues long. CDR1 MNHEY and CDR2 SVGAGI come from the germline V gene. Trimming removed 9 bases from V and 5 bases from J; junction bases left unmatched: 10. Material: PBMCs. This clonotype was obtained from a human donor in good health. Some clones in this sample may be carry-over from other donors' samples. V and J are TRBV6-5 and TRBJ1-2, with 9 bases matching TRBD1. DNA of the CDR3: TGTGCCAGGCTTTACTTGGACAGGGGATATGGCTACACCTTC. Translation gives CARLYLDRGYGYTF.